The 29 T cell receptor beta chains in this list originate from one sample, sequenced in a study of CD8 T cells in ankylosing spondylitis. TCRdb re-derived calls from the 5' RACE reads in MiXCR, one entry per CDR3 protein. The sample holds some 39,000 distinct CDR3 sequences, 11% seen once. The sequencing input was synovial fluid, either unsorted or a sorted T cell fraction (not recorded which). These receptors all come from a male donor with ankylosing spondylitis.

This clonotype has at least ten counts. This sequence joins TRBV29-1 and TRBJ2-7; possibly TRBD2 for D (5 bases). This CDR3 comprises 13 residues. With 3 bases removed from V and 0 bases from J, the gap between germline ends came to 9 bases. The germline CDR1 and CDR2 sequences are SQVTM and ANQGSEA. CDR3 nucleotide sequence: TGCAGCGTTGATGGTGGGAGCTCCTACGAGCAGTACTTC. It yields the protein CSVDGGSSYEQYF.

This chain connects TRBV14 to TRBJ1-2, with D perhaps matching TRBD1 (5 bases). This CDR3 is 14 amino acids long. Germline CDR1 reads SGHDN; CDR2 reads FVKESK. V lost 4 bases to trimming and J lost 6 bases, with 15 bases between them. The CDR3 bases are TGTGCCAGCAGCCGGTACCAGGGTTTCGATGGCTACACCTTC. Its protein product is CASSRYQGFDGYTF.

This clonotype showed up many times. The CDR3 protein is CASSRTSGSTDTQYF. CDR3 DNA sequence: TGCGCCAGCAGCCGGACTAGCGGGAGCACAGATACGCAGTATTTT. The V call is TRBV10-2, the J call TRBJ2-3, with 11 bases lining up with TRBD2. The CDR3 is made up of 15 amino acids. Germline V gene sequence: CDR1 WSHSY, CDR2 SAAADI. V shed 6 bases and J 0 bases; nucleotides not matched to a gene: 2.

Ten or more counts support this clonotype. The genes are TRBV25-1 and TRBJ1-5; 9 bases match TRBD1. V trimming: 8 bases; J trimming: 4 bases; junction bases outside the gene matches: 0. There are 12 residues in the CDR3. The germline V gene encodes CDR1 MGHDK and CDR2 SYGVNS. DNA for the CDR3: TGTGCCAGCGGGACAGGGAATCAGCCCCAGCATTTT. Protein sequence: CASGTGNQPQHF.

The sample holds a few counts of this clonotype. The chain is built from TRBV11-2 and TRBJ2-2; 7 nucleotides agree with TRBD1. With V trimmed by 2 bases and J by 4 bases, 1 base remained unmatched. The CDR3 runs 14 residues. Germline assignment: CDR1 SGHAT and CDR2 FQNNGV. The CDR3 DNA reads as TGTGCCAGCAGCTTAAACAGGGGCACCGGGGAGCTGTTTTTT. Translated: CASSLNRGTGELFF.

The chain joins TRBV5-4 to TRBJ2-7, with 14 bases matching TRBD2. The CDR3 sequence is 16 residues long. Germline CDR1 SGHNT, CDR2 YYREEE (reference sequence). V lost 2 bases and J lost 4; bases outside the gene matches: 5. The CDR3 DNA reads TGTGCCAGCAGCTTCGGACTAGCGGGAGGCAGGTACGAGCAGTACTTC. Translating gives CASSFGLAGGRYEQYF. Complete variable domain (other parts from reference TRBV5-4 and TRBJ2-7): ETGVTQSPTHLIKTRGQQVTLRCSSQSGHNTVSWYQQALGQGPQFIFQYYREEENGRGNFPPRFSGLQFPNYSSELNVNALELDDSALYLCASSFGLAGGRYEQYFGPGTRLTVT.

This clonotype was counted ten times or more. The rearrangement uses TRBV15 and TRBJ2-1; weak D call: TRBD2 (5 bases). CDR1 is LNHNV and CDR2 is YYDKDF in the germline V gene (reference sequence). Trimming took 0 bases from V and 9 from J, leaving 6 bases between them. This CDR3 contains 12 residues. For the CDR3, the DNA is TGTGCCACCAGCAGAGATCTAGCTGAGCAGTTCTTC. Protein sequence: CATSRDLAEQFF. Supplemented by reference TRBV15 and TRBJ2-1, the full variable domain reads DAMVIQNPRYQVTQFGKPVTLSCSQTLNHNVMYWYQQKSSQAPKLLFHYYDKDFNNEADTPDNFQSRRPNTSFCFLDIRSPGLGDTAMYLCATSRDLAEQFFGPGTRLTVL.

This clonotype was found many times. CDR3 region: CASSATTDTQYF. CDR3 in DNA: TGTGCCAGCAGTGCTACAACAGATACGCAGTATTTT. The rearrangement links TRBV28 to TRBJ2-3; no clear D. The CDR3 extends over 12 amino acids. The germline V gene has CDR1 MDHEN and CDR2 SYDVKM. Trimming shortened V by 5 bases and J by 3 bases, and 6 bases separated the two germline ends.

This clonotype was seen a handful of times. The CDR3 DNA reads TGTGCCACCCTCCCTAGCTCCTATAATTCACCCCTCCACTTT. Its protein is CATLPSSYNSPLHF. The chain has TRBV28 and TRBJ1-6; D is undetermined. This CDR3 spans 14 amino acids. CDR1 and CDR2 (germline): MDHEN, SYDVKM. The V end lost 10 bases, the J end lost 0 bases, and 10 bases lay between the germline ends.

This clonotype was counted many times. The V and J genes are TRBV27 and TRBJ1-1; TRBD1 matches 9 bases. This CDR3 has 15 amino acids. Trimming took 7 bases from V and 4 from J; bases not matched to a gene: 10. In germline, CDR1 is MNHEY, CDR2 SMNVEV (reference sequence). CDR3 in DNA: TGTGCCAGCAATCCCGGGACAGGGATTGGCACTGAAGCTTTCTTT. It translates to CASNPGTGIGTEAFF.

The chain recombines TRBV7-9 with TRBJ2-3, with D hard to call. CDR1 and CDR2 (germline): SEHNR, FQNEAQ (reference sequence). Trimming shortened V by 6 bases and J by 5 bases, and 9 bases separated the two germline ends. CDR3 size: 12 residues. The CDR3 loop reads CASRTTLDTQYF. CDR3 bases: TGTGCCAGCAGGACGACCCTAGATACGCAGTATTTT.

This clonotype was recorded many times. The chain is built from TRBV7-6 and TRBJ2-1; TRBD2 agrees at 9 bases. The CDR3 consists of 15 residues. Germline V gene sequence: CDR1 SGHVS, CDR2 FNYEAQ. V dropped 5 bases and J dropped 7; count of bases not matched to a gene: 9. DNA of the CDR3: TGTGCCAGCAGCCCTCCAGCGGGAGGAGGGAATGAGCAGTTCTTC. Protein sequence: CASSPPAGGGNEQFF.

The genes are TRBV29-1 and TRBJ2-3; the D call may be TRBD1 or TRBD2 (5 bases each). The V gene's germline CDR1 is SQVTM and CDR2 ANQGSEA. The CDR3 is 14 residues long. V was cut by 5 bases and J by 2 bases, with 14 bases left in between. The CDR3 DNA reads TGCAGCGTTCCGGGACGGACGATCACAGATACGCAGTATTTT. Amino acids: CSVPGRTITDTQYF.

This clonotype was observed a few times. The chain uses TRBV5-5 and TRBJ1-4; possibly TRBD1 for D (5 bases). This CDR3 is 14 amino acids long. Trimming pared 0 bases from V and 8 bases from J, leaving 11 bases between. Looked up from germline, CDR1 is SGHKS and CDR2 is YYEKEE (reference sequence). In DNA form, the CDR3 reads TGTGCCAGCAGCTTGGTTTCGGACAACGAAAAACTGTTTTTT. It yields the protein CASSLVSDNEKLFF.

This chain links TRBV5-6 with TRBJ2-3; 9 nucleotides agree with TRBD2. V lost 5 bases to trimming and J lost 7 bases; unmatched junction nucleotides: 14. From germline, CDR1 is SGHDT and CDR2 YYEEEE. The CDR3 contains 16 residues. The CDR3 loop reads CASSFAPGLAHYTQYF. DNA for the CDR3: TGTGCCAGCAGTTTCGCACCGGGACTAGCTCATTATACGCAGTATTTT.

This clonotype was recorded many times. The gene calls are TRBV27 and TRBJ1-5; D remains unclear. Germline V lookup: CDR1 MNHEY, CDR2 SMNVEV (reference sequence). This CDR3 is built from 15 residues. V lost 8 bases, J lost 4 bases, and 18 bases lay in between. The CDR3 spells CASRGATAGNQPQHF. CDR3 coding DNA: TGTGCCAGCCGCGGTGCGACGGCGGGGAATCAGCCCCAGCATTTT.

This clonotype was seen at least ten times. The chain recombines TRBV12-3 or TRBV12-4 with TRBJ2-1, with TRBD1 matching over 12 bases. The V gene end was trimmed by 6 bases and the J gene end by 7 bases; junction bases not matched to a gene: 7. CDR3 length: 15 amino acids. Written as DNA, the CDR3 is TGTGCCAGCAGGCGCGCGGGACAGGGGGCTAATGAGCAGTTCTTC. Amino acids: CASRRAGQGANEQFF.

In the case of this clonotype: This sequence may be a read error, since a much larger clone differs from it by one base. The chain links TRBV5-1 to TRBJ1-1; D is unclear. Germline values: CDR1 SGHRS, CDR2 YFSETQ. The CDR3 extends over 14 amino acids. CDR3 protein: CASSELPGYAEVFF. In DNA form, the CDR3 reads TGCGCCAGCAGCGAACTCCCCGGGTATGCTGAAGTTTTCTTT. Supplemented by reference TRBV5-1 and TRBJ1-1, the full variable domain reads KAGVTQTPRYLIKTRGQQVTLSCSPISGHRSVSWYQQTPGQGLQFLFEYFSETQRNKGNFPGRFSGRQFSNSRSEMNVSTLELGDSALYLCASSELPGYAEVFFGQGTRLTVV.

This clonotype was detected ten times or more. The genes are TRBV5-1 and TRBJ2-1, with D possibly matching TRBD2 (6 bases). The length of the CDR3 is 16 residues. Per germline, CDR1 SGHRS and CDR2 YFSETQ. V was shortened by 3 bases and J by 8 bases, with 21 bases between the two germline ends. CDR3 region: CASSYTGAGGIDEQFF. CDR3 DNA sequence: TGCGCCAGCAGCTATACCGGGGCCGGAGGGATTGATGAGCAGTTCTTC.

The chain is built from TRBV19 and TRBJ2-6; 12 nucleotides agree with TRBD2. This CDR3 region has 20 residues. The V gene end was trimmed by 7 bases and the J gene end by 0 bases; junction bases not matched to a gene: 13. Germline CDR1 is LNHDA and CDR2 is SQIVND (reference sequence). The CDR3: CASTTGGLAGWSSGANVLTF. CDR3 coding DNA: TGTGCCAGTACTACAGGGGGACTAGCGGGTTGGAGCTCTGGGGCCAACGTCCTGACTTTC. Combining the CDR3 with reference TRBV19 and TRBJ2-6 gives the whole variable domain DGGITQSPKYLFRKEGQNVTLSCEQNLNHDAMYWYRQDPGQGLRLIYYSQIVNDFQKGDIAEGYSVSREKKESFPLTVTSAQKNPTAFYLCASTTGGLAGWSSGANVLTFGAGSRLTVL.

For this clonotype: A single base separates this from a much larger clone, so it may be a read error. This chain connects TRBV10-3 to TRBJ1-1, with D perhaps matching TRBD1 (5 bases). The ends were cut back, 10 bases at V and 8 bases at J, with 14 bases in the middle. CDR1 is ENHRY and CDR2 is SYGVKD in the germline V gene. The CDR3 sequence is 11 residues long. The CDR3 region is CATGRTKEAFF. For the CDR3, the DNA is TGTGCCACCGGAAGGACAAAAGAAGCTTTCTTT.

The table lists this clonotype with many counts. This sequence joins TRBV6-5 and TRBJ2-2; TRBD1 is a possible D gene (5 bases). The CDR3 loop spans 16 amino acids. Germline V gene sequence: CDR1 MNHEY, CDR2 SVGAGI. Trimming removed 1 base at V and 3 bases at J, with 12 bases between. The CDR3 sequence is CASSYWIRGYTGELFF. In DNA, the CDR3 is TGTGCCAGCAGTTACTGGATAAGGGGTTACACCGGGGAGCTGTTTTTT.

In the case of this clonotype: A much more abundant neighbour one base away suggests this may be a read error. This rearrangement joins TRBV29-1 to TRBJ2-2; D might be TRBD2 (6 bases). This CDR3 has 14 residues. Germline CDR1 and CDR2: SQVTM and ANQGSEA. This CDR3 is CSVEVQDSPGGLFF. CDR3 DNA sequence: TGCAGCGTTGAAGTACAGGACTCCCCCGGGGGGCTGTTTTTT.

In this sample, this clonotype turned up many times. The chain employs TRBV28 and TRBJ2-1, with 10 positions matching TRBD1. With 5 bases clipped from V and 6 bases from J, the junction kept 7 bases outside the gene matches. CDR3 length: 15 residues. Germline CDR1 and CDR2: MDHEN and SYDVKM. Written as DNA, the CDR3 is TGTGCCAGCAGTCCCGACAGGGGGCTAGGCAATGAGCAGTTCTTC. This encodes CASSPDRGLGNEQFF.

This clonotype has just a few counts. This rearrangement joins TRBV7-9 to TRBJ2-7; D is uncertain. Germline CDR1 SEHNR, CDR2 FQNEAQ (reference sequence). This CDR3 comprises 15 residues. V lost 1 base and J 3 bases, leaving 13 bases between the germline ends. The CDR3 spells CASSLDGAPFYEQYF. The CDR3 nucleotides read TGTGCCAGCAGCTTAGATGGTGCACCTTTCTACGAGCAGTACTTC.

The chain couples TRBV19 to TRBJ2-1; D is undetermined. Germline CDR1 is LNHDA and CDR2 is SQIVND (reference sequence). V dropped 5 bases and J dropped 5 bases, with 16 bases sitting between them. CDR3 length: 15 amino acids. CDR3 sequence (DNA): TGTGCCAGTAGTGACGGAGATAACTTTCACAATGAGCAGTTCTTC. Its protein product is CASSDGDNFHNEQFF.

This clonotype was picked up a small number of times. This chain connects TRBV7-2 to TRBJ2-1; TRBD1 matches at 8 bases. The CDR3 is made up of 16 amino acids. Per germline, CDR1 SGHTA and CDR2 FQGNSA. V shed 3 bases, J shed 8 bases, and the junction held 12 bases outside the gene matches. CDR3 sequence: CASSLHLGQAGDEQFF. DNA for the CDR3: TGTGCCAGCAGCTTGCATTTGGGACAGGCTGGGGATGAGCAGTTCTTC.

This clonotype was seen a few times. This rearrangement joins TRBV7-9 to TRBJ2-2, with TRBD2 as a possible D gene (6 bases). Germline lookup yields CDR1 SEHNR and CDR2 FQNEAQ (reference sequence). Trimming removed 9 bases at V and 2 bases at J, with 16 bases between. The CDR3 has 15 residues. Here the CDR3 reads CARPLGAGNTGELFF. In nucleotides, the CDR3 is TGTGCCAGGCCATTAGGAGCGGGTAACACCGGGGAGCTGTTTTTT.

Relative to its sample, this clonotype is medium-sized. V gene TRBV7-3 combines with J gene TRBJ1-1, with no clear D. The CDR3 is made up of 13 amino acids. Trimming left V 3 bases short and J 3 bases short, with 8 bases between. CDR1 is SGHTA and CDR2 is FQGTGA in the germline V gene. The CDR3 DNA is TGTGCCAGCAGCTTTGGTGGGGACACTGAAGCTTTCTTT. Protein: CASSFGGDTEAFF.